These T cell receptor beta chains were read from a single sample in a study. TCRdb keeps only in-frame clones here, not all; method: immunoSEQ multiplex PCR. The repertoire holds approximately 70,000 clones, with 85% to 95% as singletons. What was sequenced was PBMCs. The origin of the receptors is a man aged 40-55 years with rheumatoid arthritis. CDR3s include the opening cysteine and the closing phenylalanine or tryptophan. The D gene is left open where the match is weak. Clone size, where shown, is once, few, many, or a class for clones that have expanded.

v_gene	d_gene	j_gene	abundance	CDR3nt	CDR3aa
TRBV15	.	TRBJ1-4	.	TGTGCCACGGGGAGAAGCGGACCTAATGAAAAACTGTTTTTT	CATGRSGPNEKLFF
TRBV5-6	.	TRBJ1-6	few	TGTGCCAGCAGCTTAAGCTCTGGGAATTCACCCCTCCACTTT	CASSLSSGNSPLHF
TRBV6-2/TRBV6-3	TRBD2	TRBJ2-1	.	TGTGCCAGCAGTTACCCCGGGGGGGCTACTTACAATGAGCAGTTCTTC	CASSYPGGATYNEQFF
TRBV6-2/TRBV6-3	.	TRBJ1-1	.	TGTGCCAGCAGTTGGGGGGACACTGAAGCTTTCTTT	CASSWGDTEAFF
TRBV4-2	TRBD2	TRBJ2-1	.	TGTGCCAGCAGCCAAGATTACAGCGGGAGGATATATGAGCAGTTCTTC	CASSQDYSGRIYEQFF
TRBV30	TRBD1	TRBJ1-5	few	TGTGCCTGGAGTGTTGACAGGGGGTACCAGCCCCAGCATTTT	CAWSVDRGYQPQHF
TRBV10-1	.	TRBJ2-7	.	TGCGCCAGCAGTGAAGGGTCAGGGGCCTACGAGCAGTACTTC	CASSEGSGAYEQYF
TRBV7-3	.	TRBJ2-2	.	TGTGCCAGCAGCCACAGTCCGAACACCGGGGAGCTGTTTTTT	CASSHSPNTGELFF
TRBV28	.	TRBJ1-1	.	TGTGCCAGTCGCTCTAGGACGGTGAACACTGAAGCTTTCTTT	CASRSRTVNTEAFF
TRBV4-3	.	TRBJ1-4	.	TGCGCCAGCAGCCAAGACACTGGTACTGAAAAACTGTTTTTT	CASSQDTGTEKLFF
TRBV30	.	TRBJ2-7	.	TGTGCCTGGACCGTCTCGGGGGACGGTGCAATACCCAACTTC	CAWTVSGDGAIPNF
TRBV11-2	.	TRBJ2-1	.	TGTGCCAGCAGTCCAGACAGGAGCCTTGGGGGTGAGCAGTTCTTC	CASSPDRSLGGEQFF
TRBV27	TRBD1	TRBJ1-2	once	TGTGCCAGCAGTTGGACAGGGGGTGGCTATGGCTACACCTTC	CASSWTGGGYGYTF
TRBV5-1	TRBD1	TRBJ2-1	.	TGCGCCAGCAGCTTGGGGGGACAGGGAAACTACAATGAGCAGTTCTTC	CASSLGGQGNYNEQFF
TRBV3-1/TRBV3-2	.	TRBJ2-1	.	TGTGCCAGCAGCCGAGGGGACGCGGATGAGCAGTTCTTC	CASSRGDADEQFF
TRBV9	TRBD2	TRBJ2-7	.	TGTGCCAGCAGCGTAGCCGGCGGGGACTACTACGAGCAGTACTTC	CASSVAGGDYYEQYF
TRBV9	TRBD1	TRBJ1-2	.	TGTGCCAGCAGCGTCGGGGGACAGGGGGTGAGCTACACCTTC	CASSVGGQGVSYTF
TRBV18	.	TRBJ1-5	.	TGTGCCAGCTCACCTTCTCCTAATCAGCCCCAGCATTTT	CASSPSPNQPQHF
TRBV19	TRBD1	TRBJ1-2	.	TGTGCCAGTAGTATGGGCAGGGGGAACTATGGCTACACCTTC	CASSMGRGNYGYTF
TRBV19	TRBD1	TRBJ2-5	.	TGTGCCAGTAGTACGAACAGGGGGCAAGAGACCCAGTACTTC	CASSTNRGQETQYF
TRBV19	.	TRBJ1-1	.	TGTGCCAGTAGCATCCCCGCCACAGGGAACACTGAAGCTTTCTTT	CASSIPATGNTEAFF
TRBV5-6	.	TRBJ2-2	.	TGTGCCAGCAGCTTCGGTCTGAACACCGGGGAGCTGTTTTTT	CASSFGLNTGELFF